The next 22 T cell receptor beta chains were all read from a single sample in a study of cytotoxic CD8 clonotypes in ibrutinib-treated CLL (dated by TCRdb to 2020 to 2022). The library came from the immunoSEQ multiplex PCR assay. TCRdb retrieved this table from immuneACCESS and kept in-frame rearrangements only. Not all clones are present; in checked studies, unresolved V genes account for under half, and no reason is known for the remainder. The sample has tens of thousands of clones on record, around two thirds of them singletons. Under 6% of the sample is taken by the ten largest. The intended sense of this specimen's time point label: approximately 11 months on ibrutinib. The source material was PBMCs, sampled after 12 months of ibrutinib treatment. The origin of the receptors is a human donor with chronic lymphocytic leukemia.

The chain uses TRBV5-1 and TRBJ2-3, with D perhaps being TRBD1 or TRBD2 (5 bases each). Germline-derived CDR1 and CDR2 are SGHRS and YFSETQ. The CDR3 contains 17 residues. V was shortened by 0 bases and J by 3 bases, with 17 bases between the two germline ends. The CDR3: CASSLDPRVGRTDTQYF. The CDR3 DNA is TGCGCCAGCAGCTTGGACCCCAGGGTAGGGAGAACAGATACGCAGTATTTT.

V and J are TRBV7-6 and TRBJ2-3, with no clear D. Per the germline V gene, CDR1 is SGHVS and CDR2 is FNYEAQ. The V end was cut by 5 bases, the J end by 6 bases, with 9 bases between. This CDR3 has 12 residues. The CDR3 DNA is TGTGCCAGCAGCCGGACGTTGGATACGCAGTATTTT. Its protein product is CASSRTLDTQYF.

This clone was picked up a small number of times. The chain uses TRBV14 and TRBJ2-2; TRBD1 matches 8 bases. Looked up from germline, CDR1 is SGHDN and CDR2 is FVKESK. V was clipped by 5 bases and J by 3 bases; unmatched bases: 5. The CDR3 contains 15 residues. This chain's CDR3 is CASSAGQAYTGELFF. CDR3 DNA sequence: TGTGCCAGCAGCGCGGGACAGGCCTACACCGGGGAGCTGTTTTTT. Combining the CDR3 with reference TRBV14 and TRBJ2-2 gives the whole variable domain EAGVTQFPSHSVIEKGQTVTLRCDPISGHDNLYWYRRVMGKEIKFLLHFVKESKQDESGMPNNRFLAERTGGTYSTLKVQPAELEDSGVYFCASSAGQAYTGELFFGEGSRLTVL.

V usage is TRBV5-1 and J usage is TRBJ2-7, with D possibly TRBD1 on 6 matching bases. The CDR3 runs to 14 residues. With 1 base removed from V and 2 bases from J, the gap between germline ends came to 10 bases. Germline loops: CDR1 SGHRS, CDR2 YFSETQ. The CDR3, as DNA: TGCGCCAGCAGCTTGAAACAGGGCCCCTACGAGCAGTACTTC. Translating gives CASSLKQGPYEQYF.

This clone has only a few counts. V gene TRBV12-5 combines with J gene TRBJ1-4; no firm D call. Trimming removed 6 bases at V and 8 bases at J, with 13 bases between. This CDR3 spans 13 amino acids. The V gene's germline CDR1 is LGHNT and CDR2 FRNRAP. CDR3 region: CASGIEEREKLFF. CDR3 DNA sequence: TGTGCTAGTGGAATAGAGGAACGAGAAAAACTGTTTTTT.

The rearrangement joins TRBV5-1 to TRBJ2-7; no clear D. The CDR3 is made up of 12 amino acids. Looked up from germline, CDR1 is SGHRS and CDR2 is YFSETQ. V lost 1 base and J lost 4, with 6 bases in between. In nucleotides, the CDR3 is TGCGCCAGCAGCTTGAACAGTTACGAGCAGTACTTC. Encoded protein: CASSLNSYEQYF.

In its sample, this clone was seen a few times. The rearrangement uses TRBV2 and TRBJ2-1; D perhaps matches TRBD1 (5 bases). Deletions cut 3 bases from V and 0 bases from J, with 9 bases between. The germline CDR1 and CDR2 sequences are SNHLY and FYNNEI. The CDR3 runs to 15 residues. The CDR3 DNA follows: TGTGCCAGCAGTGAGCAGGGTATCTCCTACAATGAGCAGTTCTTC. Amino acid sequence: CASSEQGISYNEQFF. The variable domain in full, completed from reference TRBV2 and TRBJ2-1, reads EPEVTQTPSHQVTQMGQEVILRCVPISNHLYFYWYRQILGQKVEFLVSFYNNEISEKSEIFDDQFSVERPDGSNFTLKIRSTKLEDSAMYFCASSEQGISYNEQFFGPGTRLTVL.

This clone was detected once. In DNA form, the CDR3 reads TGTGCCAGCACCCAGGGATATAGGACAGATCTCTACGAGCAGTACTTC. It specifies CASTQGYRTDLYEQYF. The chain has TRBV19 and TRBJ2-7; D possibly corresponds to TRBD1 (6 bases). There are 16 residues in the CDR3. Germline V lookup: CDR1 LNHDA, CDR2 SQIVND (reference sequence). Between the trimmed V and J ends, which lost 9 bases and 3 bases, there was a span of 24 bases.

The sample holds one count of this clone. The chain joins TRBV25-1 to TRBJ1-1, with D unresolved. CDR3 length: 15 amino acids. Per the germline V gene, CDR1 is MGHDK and CDR2 is SYGVNS. V dropped 1 base and J dropped 9 bases, with 18 bases sitting between them. DNA of the CDR3: TGTGCCAGCAGTGAATTCGTAAACAACCCAGGCCAAGCTTTCTTT. This gives the protein CASSEFVNNPGQAFF.

The CDR3 DNA follows: TGTGCCAGTAGTATAGGGGACAGGGGCTACACCTTC. This sequence encodes CASSIGDRGYTF. The rearrangement joins TRBV19 to TRBJ1-2; the match to TRBD1 covers 8 bases. Per germline, CDR1 LNHDA and CDR2 SQIVND (reference sequence). V shed 1 base, J shed 8 bases, and the junction held 0 bases outside the gene matches. CDR3 size: 12 residues. Based on the CDR3 plus reference TRBV19 and TRBJ1-2, the full variable domain is DGGITQSPKYLFRKEGQNVTLSCEQNLNHDAMYWYRQDPGQGLRLIYYSQIVNDFQKGDIAEGYSVSREKKESFPLTVTSAQKNPTAFYLCASSIGDRGYTFGSGTRLTVV.

The genes are TRBV7-2 and TRBJ1-2, with D possibly TRBD1 on 5 matching bases. Germline V CDR1 and CDR2: SGHTA, FQGNSA. Trimming cost V 1 base and J 8 bases, with 20 bases left between them. This CDR3 is 16 amino acids long. CDR3 amino acids: CASSLGGGRTAVGYTF. The DNA of the CDR3 is TGTGCCAGCAGCTTAGGGGGCGGGCGGACGGCAGTCGGCTACACCTTC.

The chain recombines TRBV11-2 with TRBJ2-5; D remains unclear. CDR1 SGHAT and CDR2 FQNNGV come from the germline V gene. The V and J ends lost 1 base and 4 bases respectively, with 1 base between them. This CDR3 has 11 residues. The DNA for the CDR3 is TGTGCCAGCAGCTTAGGAGAGACCCAGTACTTC. Translation gives CASSLGETQYF. The full variable domain, in which reference TRBV11-2 and TRBJ2-5 provide the parts outside the CDR3, is EAGVAQSPRYKIIEKRQSVAFWCNPISGHATLYWYQQILGQGPKLLIQFQNNGVVDDSQLPKDRFSAERLKGVDSTLKIQPAKLEDSAVYLCASSLGETQYFGPGTRLLVL.

This chain joins TRBV2 and TRBJ2-7; D gene uncertain. Trimming removed 6 bases at V and 3 bases at J, with 9 bases between. This CDR3 is built from 12 residues. Germline V gene data show CDR1 as SNHLY and CDR2 as FYNNEI. In nucleotides, the CDR3 is TGTGCCAGCAGACCCGCTAACTACGAGCAGTACTTC. As protein: CASRPANYEQYF. Together with reference TRBV2 and TRBJ2-7, the CDR3 gives the full variable domain: EPEVTQTPSHQVTQMGQEVILRCVPISNHLYFYWYRQILGQKVEFLVSFYNNEISEKSEIFDDQFSVERPDGSNFTLKIRSTKLEDSAMYFCASRPANYEQYFGPGTRLTVT.

The table lists this clone with a few counts. This chain links TRBV7-2 with TRBJ2-1; the D gene could be TRBD1 or TRBD2 (5 bases each). The CDR3 is 14 residues long. The V end was cut by 5 bases, the J end by 10 bases, with 18 bases between. Germline CDR1 and CDR2: SGHTA and FQGNSA. The CDR3 bases are TGTGCCAGCAGCCCTGGGACCAATGAATGGGAGCAGTTCTTC. Its translation is CASSPGTNEWEQFF.

The V call is TRBV27, the J call TRBJ2-7; 7 bases fit TRBD2. The CDR3 covers 13 residues. Germline CDR1 MNHEY, CDR2 SMNVEV (reference sequence). J gave up 4 bases and V 4 bases, and 4 bases lay outside the gene matches. The CDR3 DNA follows: TGTGCCAGCAGTTCCGTCGGGGGGTACGAGCAGTACTTC. It translates to CASSSVGGYEQYF.

This clone occurred many times. The gene calls are TRBV30 and TRBJ1-2, with D possibly matching TRBD1 (6 bases). Germline V lookup: CDR1 GTSNPN, CDR2 SVGIG (reference sequence). The ends were cut back, 1 base at V and 0 bases at J, with 9 bases in the middle. This CDR3 has 14 residues. CDR3 amino acids: CAWSADSTNYGYTF. Written as DNA, the CDR3 is TGTGCCTGGAGTGCGGACAGTACTAACTATGGCTACACCTTC.

This sequence joins TRBV10-2 and TRBJ2-1; 10 bases fit TRBD1. The V gene's germline CDR1 is WSHSY and CDR2 SAAADI. With 5 bases clipped from V and 8 bases from J, the junction kept 3 bases outside the gene matches. The CDR3 extends over 13 amino acids. The CDR3 region is CASSRDRGDEQFF. For the CDR3, the DNA is TGCGCCAGCAGTCGGGACAGGGGTGATGAGCAGTTCTTC.

The chain recombines TRBV6-6 with TRBJ2-7; 7 bases match TRBD2. Germline V lookup: CDR1 MNHNY, CDR2 SVGAGI (reference sequence). CDR3 length equals 15 residues. J gave up 0 bases and V 2 bases, and 4 bases lay outside the gene matches. The CDR3 coding sequence is TGTGCCAGCAGTTACGGGGAGGGAAGCTCCTACGAGCAGTACTTC. It specifies CASSYGEGSSYEQYF.

This clone appeared a few times. The chain combines TRBV5-4 with TRBJ1-2; D gene unclear. CDR1 and CDR2 (germline): SGHNT, YYREEE (reference sequence). Trimming cost V 4 bases and J 8 bases, with 12 bases left between them. This CDR3 region has 12 residues. CDR3 DNA: TGTGCCAGCAGCCCGGACGCAAGGGGCTACACCTTC. Protein: CASSPDARGYTF.

The CDR3: CASSLKDRRTNYGYTF. The DNA for the CDR3 is TGTGCCAGCAGCCTAAAGGACAGGCGGACTAACTATGGCTACACCTTC. J is TRBJ1-2 and V is TRBV5-6, with TRBD1 matching over 7 bases. V trimming: 4 bases; J trimming: 0 bases; junction bases outside the gene matches: 9. The germline gives CDR1 SGHDT, CDR2 YYEEEE. This CDR3 is built from 16 residues. The full variable domain, rest sourced from reference TRBV5-6 and TRBJ1-2, is DAGVTQSPTHLIKTRGQQVTLRCSPKSGHDTVSWYQQALGQGPQFIFQYYEEEERQRGNFPDRFSGHQFPNYSSELNVNALLLGDSALYLCASSLKDRRTNYGYTFGSGTRLTVV.

The chain uses TRBV6-5 and TRBJ1-2; D gene uncertain. The CDR3 is made up of 11 amino acids. Germline V CDR1 and CDR2: MNHEY, SVGAGI. The V and J ends lost 5 bases and 6 bases respectively, with 7 bases between them. Here the CDR3 DNA reads TGTGCCAGCAGTCCCATAGATGGCTACACCTTC. Translated: CASSPIDGYTF.

The chain uses TRBV6-5 and TRBJ1-2, with 8 bases matching TRBD1. Trimming cost V 6 bases and J 7 bases; bases outside gene matches: 13. Germline V CDR1 and CDR2: MNHEY, SVGAGI. The CDR3 is made up of 15 amino acids. DNA for the CDR3: TGTGCCAGCAGGCAGGTTCCAGGGGGCCAGGGTGGCTACACCTTC. Protein sequence: CASRQVPGGQGGYTF.